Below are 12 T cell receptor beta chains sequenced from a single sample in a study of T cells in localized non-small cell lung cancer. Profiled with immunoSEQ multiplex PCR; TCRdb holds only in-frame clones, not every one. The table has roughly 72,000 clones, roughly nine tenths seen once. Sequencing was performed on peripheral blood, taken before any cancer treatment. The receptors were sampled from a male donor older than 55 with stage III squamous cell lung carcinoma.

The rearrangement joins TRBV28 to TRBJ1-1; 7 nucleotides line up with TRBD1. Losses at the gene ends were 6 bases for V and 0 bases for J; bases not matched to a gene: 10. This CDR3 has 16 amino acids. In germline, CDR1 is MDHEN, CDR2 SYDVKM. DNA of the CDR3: TGTGCCAGCAGGGGTAGACAGGGTTCGGTGAACACTGAAGCTTTCTTT. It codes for CASRGRQGSVNTEAFF.

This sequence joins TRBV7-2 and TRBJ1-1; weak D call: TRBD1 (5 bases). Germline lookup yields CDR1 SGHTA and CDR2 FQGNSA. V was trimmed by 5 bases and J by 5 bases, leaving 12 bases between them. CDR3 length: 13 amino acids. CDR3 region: CASSTPGGTEAFF. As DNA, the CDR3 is TGTGCCAGCAGCACCCCGGGGGGGACTGAAGCTTTCTTT.

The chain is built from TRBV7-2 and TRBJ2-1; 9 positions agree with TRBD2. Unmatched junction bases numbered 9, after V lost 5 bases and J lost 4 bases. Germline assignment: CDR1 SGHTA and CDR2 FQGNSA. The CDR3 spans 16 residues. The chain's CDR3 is CASSRIAGAPYNEQFF. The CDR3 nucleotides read TGTGCCAGCAGCCGTATAGCGGGGGCCCCTTACAATGAGCAGTTCTTC.

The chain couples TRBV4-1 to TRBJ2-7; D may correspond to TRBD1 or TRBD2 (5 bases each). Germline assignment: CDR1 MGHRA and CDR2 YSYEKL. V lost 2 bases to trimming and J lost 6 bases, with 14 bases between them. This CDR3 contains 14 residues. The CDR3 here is CASSQTRDLGEQYF. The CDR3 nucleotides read TGCGCCAGCAGCCAAACCCGGGACCTGGGCGAGCAGTACTTC.

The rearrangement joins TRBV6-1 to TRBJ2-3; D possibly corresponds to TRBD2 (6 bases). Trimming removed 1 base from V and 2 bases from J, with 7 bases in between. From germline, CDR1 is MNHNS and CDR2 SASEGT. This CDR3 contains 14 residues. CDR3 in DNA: TGTGCCAGCAGTGAAGGGAGGGTCACAGATACGCAGTATTTT. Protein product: CASSEGRVTDTQYF.

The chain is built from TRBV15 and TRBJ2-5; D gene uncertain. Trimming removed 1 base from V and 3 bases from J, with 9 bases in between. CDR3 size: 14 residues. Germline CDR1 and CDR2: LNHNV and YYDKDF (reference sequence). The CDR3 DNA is TGTGCCACCAGCAGAGGGGGAAATGAAGAGACCCAGTACTTC. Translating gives CATSRGGNEETQYF.

Here the CDR3 reads CASSEARWTGQSAFF. As DNA, the CDR3 is TGTGCCAGCAGTGAAGCGCGATGGACAGGCCAATCTGCTTTCTTT. The chain recombines TRBV2 with TRBJ1-1, with 7 bases that match TRBD1. The trim removed 0 bases at V and 11 bases at J, leaving 12 bases unmatched. The CDR3 extends over 15 amino acids. The V gene's germline CDR1 is SNHLY and CDR2 FYNNEI.

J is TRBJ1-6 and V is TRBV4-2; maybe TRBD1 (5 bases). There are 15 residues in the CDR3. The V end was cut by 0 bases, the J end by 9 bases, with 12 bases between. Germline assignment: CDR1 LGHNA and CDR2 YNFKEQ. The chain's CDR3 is CASSQERGGVSPLHF. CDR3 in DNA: TGTGCCAGCAGCCAAGAACGGGGGGGAGTTTCACCCCTCCACTTT.

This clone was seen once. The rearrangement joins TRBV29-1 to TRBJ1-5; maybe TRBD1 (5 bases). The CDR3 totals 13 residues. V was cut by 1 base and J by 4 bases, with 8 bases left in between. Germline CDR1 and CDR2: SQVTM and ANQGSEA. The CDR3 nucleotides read TGCAGCGTTGAAGTCTCAGGGAATCAGCCCCAGCATTTT. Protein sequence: CSVEVSGNQPQHF.

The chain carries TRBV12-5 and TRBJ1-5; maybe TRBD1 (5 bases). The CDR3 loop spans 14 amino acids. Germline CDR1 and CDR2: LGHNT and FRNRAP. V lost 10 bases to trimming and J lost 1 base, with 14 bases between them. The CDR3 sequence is CATSGGRSNQPQHF. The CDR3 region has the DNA TGTGCTACCAGCGGGGGAAGGAGCAATCAGCCCCAGCATTTT.

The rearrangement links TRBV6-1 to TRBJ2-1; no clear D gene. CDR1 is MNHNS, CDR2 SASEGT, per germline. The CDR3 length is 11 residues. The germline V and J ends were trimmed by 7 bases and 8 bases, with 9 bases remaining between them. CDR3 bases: TGTGCCAGCATTGTCCAGCATGAGCAGTTCTTC. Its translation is CASIVQHEQFF.

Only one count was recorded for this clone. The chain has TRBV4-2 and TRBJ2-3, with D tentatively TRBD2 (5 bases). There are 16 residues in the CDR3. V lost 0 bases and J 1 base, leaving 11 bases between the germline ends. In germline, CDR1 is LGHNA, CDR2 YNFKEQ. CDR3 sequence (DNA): TGTGCCAGCAGCCAAGATTGGGTCGGGGGCACAGATACGCAGTATTTT. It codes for CASSQDWVGGTDTQYF.